Listed below are T cell receptor beta chains from one sample, sequenced in a study of T cell repertoires in cytomegalovirus infection. No antigen has been identified for these receptors. MiXCR, applied by TCRdb to the reads, yields one record per CDR3 protein. The data show more than 50,000 distinct CDR3 sequences, with roughly 32% seen just once and 55% to 75% held by the top ten. The sequencing sample was made of PBMCs, sequenced either directly or after in vitro stimulation (not recorded which). Receptors originate from a human donor in good health (CMV status not recorded). Some clones in this sample may be carry-over from other donors' samples. CDR3s include the opening cysteine and the closing phenylalanine or tryptophan. The D gene is left open where the match is weak. Rows give clone size only sometimes, using once, few, many, or a class for an expanded clone.

v_call: TRBV29-1
cdr3_length: 8
clone_size: NA
j_call: TRBJ1-1
d_call: NA
cdr3_nt: TGCAGCGTGGGGGTGGCTTTCTTT
cdr3_aa: CSVGVAFF

v_call: TRBV7-6
cdr3_length: 13
clone_size: few
j_call: TRBJ2-7
d_call: NA
cdr3_nt: TGTGCCAGCAGCTTAGCGGCTAGTTCAGAGCAGTACTTC
cdr3_aa: CASSLAASSEQYF

v_call: TRBV6-1
cdr3_length: 19
clone_size: many
j_call: TRBJ1-5
d_call: TRBD1
cdr3_nt: TGTGCCAGCAGGAGGGGGACAGGGGGGCTGGGATATAGCAATCAGCCCCAGCATTTT
cdr3_aa: CASRRGTGGLGYSNQPQHF

v_call: TRBV4-2
cdr3_length: 16
clone_size: few
j_call: TRBJ1-4
d_call: NA
cdr3_nt: TGTGCCAGCAGCCAAAATTCCGGGACATCCCCTGAAAAACTGTTTTTT
cdr3_aa: CASSQNSGTSPEKLFF

v_call: TRBV20-1
cdr3_length: 12
clone_size: NA
j_call: TRBJ2-3
d_call: NA
cdr3_nt: TGCAGTGCTAAGGAGAGGGCAGATACGCAGTATTTT
cdr3_aa: CSAKERADTQYF

v_call: TRBV2
cdr3_length: 13
clone_size: NA
j_call: TRBJ1-2
d_call: NA
cdr3_nt: TGTGCCAGCAGTGGGCAGCGTAACTATGGCTACACCTTC
cdr3_aa: CASSGQRNYGYTF

v_call: TRBV7-9
cdr3_length: 13
clone_size: NA
j_call: TRBJ1-1
d_call: NA
cdr3_nt: TGTGCCAGCAGCTTACACGTCGGGAGGGCAGCTTTCTTT
cdr3_aa: CASSLHVGRAAFF

v_call: TRBV29-1
cdr3_length: 12
clone_size: NA
j_call: TRBJ2-5
d_call: NA
cdr3_nt: TGCAGCGCCCAAACTAGCAGAGAGACCCAGTACTTC
cdr3_aa: CSAQTSRETQYF

v_call: TRBV6-5
cdr3_length: 20
clone_size: few
j_call: TRBJ2-2
d_call: TRBD2
cdr3_nt: TGTGCCAGCAGACTCTTCCCGGGACTAGCGGGGGGGCAAAACACCGGGGAGCTGTTTTTT
cdr3_aa: CASRLFPGLAGGQNTGELFF

v_call: TRBV5-1
cdr3_length: 15
clone_size: NA
j_call: TRBJ1-2
d_call: NA
cdr3_nt: TGCGCCAGCAGCTTGTCATTCCGGTCGGGCGATGGCTACACCTTC
cdr3_aa: CASSLSFRSGDGYTF

v_call: TRBV5-6
cdr3_length: 15
clone_size: NA
j_call: TRBJ2-3
d_call: TRBD2
cdr3_nt: TGTGCCAGCAGCAAAGGACTAGCGGGCACAGATACGCAGTATTTT
cdr3_aa: CASSKGLAGTDTQYF

v_call: TRBV6-6
cdr3_length: 17
clone_size: NA
j_call: TRBJ2-4
d_call: TRBD2
cdr3_nt: TGTGCCAGCAAGACTAGCGGGGGAGGACTAGCCAAAAACATTCAGTACTTC
cdr3_aa: CASKTSGGGLAKNIQYF

v_call: TRBV12-3/TRBV12-4
cdr3_length: 14
clone_size: NA
j_call: TRBJ2-5
d_call: NA
cdr3_nt: TGTGCCAGCAGTGACCAGGGCTTTAAAGAGACCCAGTACTTC
cdr3_aa: CASSDQGFKETQYF

v_call: TRBV6-6
cdr3_length: 12
clone_size: NA
j_call: TRBJ1-2
d_call: NA
cdr3_nt: TGTGCCAGCAGTTCTGGACGTCACGGCTACACCTTC
cdr3_aa: CASSSGRHGYTF

v_call: TRBV20-1
cdr3_length: 15
clone_size: NA
j_call: TRBJ1-3
d_call: TRBD1
cdr3_nt: TGCAGTGCTAGAGTCACGACAGGGGGCGGAAACACCATATATTTT
cdr3_aa: CSARVTTGGGNTIYF

v_call: TRBV12-3/TRBV12-4
cdr3_length: 15
clone_size: few
j_call: TRBJ2-7
d_call: NA
cdr3_nt: TGTGCCAGCAGTTTAGTCGGGACAACTCCATACGAGCAGTACTTC
cdr3_aa: CASSLVGTTPYEQYF

v_call: TRBV12-3/TRBV12-4
cdr3_length: 15
clone_size: NA
j_call: TRBJ1-3
d_call: NA
cdr3_nt: TGTGCCAGCATCGGTTTCGGGTCCTCTGGAAACACCATATATTTT
cdr3_aa: CASIGFGSSGNTIYF

v_call: TRBV7-9
cdr3_length: 14
clone_size: NA
j_call: TRBJ2-7
d_call: TRBD1
cdr3_nt: TGTGCCAGCAGCTTAGCAGGGGGCGGAAACGAGCAGTACTTC
cdr3_aa: CASSLAGGGNEQYF

v_call: TRBV7-7
cdr3_length: 17
clone_size: few
j_call: TRBJ1-3
d_call: NA
cdr3_nt: TGTGCCAGCAGCTTAAGGCCTCGACTGTACGTCGTTTACACCATATATTTT
cdr3_aa: CASSLRPRLYVVYTIYF

v_call: TRBV18
cdr3_length: 14
clone_size: NA
j_call: TRBJ2-3
d_call: NA
cdr3_nt: TGTGCCAGCTCACCAGAGACCGGCACAGATACGCAGTATTTT
cdr3_aa: CASSPETGTDTQYF

v_call: TRBV7-2
cdr3_length: 13
clone_size: NA
j_call: TRBJ1-6
d_call: NA
cdr3_nt: TGTGCCAGCAGCCCCCTGATGAATTCACCCCTCCACTTT
cdr3_aa: CASSPLMNSPLHF

v_call: TRBV7-2
cdr3_length: 16
clone_size: many
j_call: TRBJ2-1
d_call: TRBD2
cdr3_nt: TGTGCCAGCAGCTCTCGTCCCGGGACTAGCGGGAGGACGCAGTTCTTC
cdr3_aa: CASSSRPGTSGRTQFF

v_call: TRBV19
cdr3_length: 14
clone_size: NA
j_call: TRBJ2-1
d_call: NA
cdr3_nt: TGTGCCAGTAGTCCGGTTGGACAGTACAATGAGCAGTTCTTC
cdr3_aa: CASSPVGQYNEQFF

v_call: TRBV18
cdr3_length: 15
clone_size: once
j_call: TRBJ2-1
d_call: TRBD2
cdr3_nt: TGTGCCAGCTCACCCCCTAGCGGGAGATTAGATGAGCAGTTCTTC
cdr3_aa: CASSPPSGRLDEQFF

v_call: TRBV7-2
cdr3_length: 16
clone_size: NA
j_call: TRBJ2-2
d_call: NA
cdr3_nt: TGTGCCAGCAGCCCCCTTGGTTACGCCGGCACCGGGGAGCTGTTTTTT
cdr3_aa: CASSPLGYAGTGELFF

v_call: TRBV5-3
cdr3_length: 13
clone_size: NA
j_call: TRBJ2-1
d_call: NA
cdr3_nt: TGTGCCAGCAGCTTGCCCAGCCACAATGAGCAGTTCTTC
cdr3_aa: CASSLPSHNEQFF

v_call: TRBV7-8
cdr3_length: 15
clone_size: many
j_call: TRBJ1-5
d_call: TRBD1
cdr3_nt: TGTGCCAGCAGCAGAGGGACAGCTTTCAATCAGCCCCAGCATTTT
cdr3_aa: CASSRGTAFNQPQHF

v_call: TRBV18
cdr3_length: 13
clone_size: NA
j_call: TRBJ1-5
d_call: NA
cdr3_nt: TGTGCCAGCTCACCACCGGGGGGACAGCCCCAGCATTTT
cdr3_aa: CASSPPGGQPQHF

v_call: TRBV11-2
cdr3_length: 14
clone_size: NA
j_call: TRBJ2-3
d_call: TRBD2
cdr3_nt: TGTGCCAGCAGCACGGGACTAAGCACAGATACGCAGTATTTT
cdr3_aa: CASSTGLSTDTQYF

v_call: TRBV4-1
cdr3_length: 14
clone_size: NA
j_call: TRBJ1-4
d_call: NA
cdr3_nt: TGCGCCAGCAGCCAAGATAATTCGGCGGCAAAACTGTTTTTT
cdr3_aa: CASSQDNSAAKLFF

v_call: TRBV28
cdr3_length: 13
clone_size: many
j_call: TRBJ1-5
d_call: NA
cdr3_nt: TGTGCCAGCATGGGGGATAACAATCAGCCCCAGCATTTT
cdr3_aa: CASMGDNNQPQHF

v_call: TRBV20-1
cdr3_length: 16
clone_size: NA
j_call: TRBJ1-5
d_call: NA
cdr3_nt: TGCAGTGCTTCCGCGCCTACCTTCTATAGCAATCAGCCCCAGCATTTT
cdr3_aa: CSASAPTFYSNQPQHF

v_call: TRBV19
cdr3_length: 15
clone_size: NA
j_call: TRBJ2-7
d_call: NA
cdr3_nt: TGTGCCAGTAGTATTGGCGGGACAGTATCCTACGAGCAGTACTTC
cdr3_aa: CASSIGGTVSYEQYF

v_call: TRBV11-2
cdr3_length: 17
clone_size: NA
j_call: TRBJ2-3
d_call: NA
cdr3_nt: TGTGCCAGCAGCTCATGTAAAGGGTCCTTTCGCACAGATACGCAGTATTTT
cdr3_aa: CASSSCKGSFRTDTQYF

v_call: TRBV12-3/TRBV12-4
cdr3_length: 14
clone_size: NA
j_call: TRBJ1-2
d_call: TRBD1
cdr3_nt: TGTGCCAGCAGCCCCGGGACAGGGGCTTTTGGCTACACCTTC
cdr3_aa: CASSPGTGAFGYTF

v_call: TRBV7-2
cdr3_length: 14
clone_size: NA
j_call: TRBJ2-3
d_call: TRBD2
cdr3_nt: TGTGCCAGGAGCCCCACGTGGGGGGGAAATACGCAGTATTTT
cdr3_aa: CARSPTWGGNTQYF

v_call: TRBV25-1
cdr3_length: 11
clone_size: NA
j_call: TRBJ2-7
d_call: NA
cdr3_nt: TGTGCCAGCAGCGAAAGCTACGAGCAGTACTTC
cdr3_aa: CASSESYEQYF

v_call: TRBV6-6
cdr3_length: 15
clone_size: NA
j_call: TRBJ2-6
d_call: NA
cdr3_nt: TGTGCCAGCAGTTACACGGGGGAAGGGGCCAACGTCCTGACTTTC
cdr3_aa: CASSYTGEGANVLTF

v_call: TRBV12-3/TRBV12-4
cdr3_length: 14
clone_size: NA
j_call: TRBJ2-3
d_call: NA
cdr3_nt: TGTGCCAGCACTTCGCTCGGCCTACGACGGACGCAGTATTTT
cdr3_aa: CASTSLGLRRTQYF

v_call: TRBV4-3
cdr3_length: 15
clone_size: NA
j_call: TRBJ1-1
d_call: NA
cdr3_nt: TGCGCCAGCAGCGCGAAAGTATCTGGGAACACTGAAGCTTTCTTT
cdr3_aa: CASSAKVSGNTEAFF

v_call: TRBV12-3/TRBV12-4
cdr3_length: 15
clone_size: few
j_call: TRBJ1-2
d_call: NA
cdr3_nt: TGTGCCAGCACCCCCCCGCCTCCGGGGAACTATGGCTACACCTTC
cdr3_aa: CASTPPPPGNYGYTF

v_call: TRBV14
cdr3_length: 13
clone_size: few
j_call: TRBJ2-1
d_call: NA
cdr3_nt: TGTGCCAGCAGCGGAGGAGCCTACAATGAGCAGTTCTTC
cdr3_aa: CASSGGAYNEQFF

v_call: TRBV2
cdr3_length: 12
clone_size: NA
j_call: TRBJ2-1
d_call: TRBD2
cdr3_nt: TGTGCCAGCACGGGAGGCTACAATGAGCAGTTCTTC
cdr3_aa: CASTGGYNEQFF

v_call: TRBV4-2
cdr3_length: 15
clone_size: few
j_call: TRBJ1-4
d_call: TRBD1
cdr3_nt: TGTGCCAGCAGCCAAGGACGGGACAGGGGTGAAAAACTGTTTTTT
cdr3_aa: CASSQGRDRGEKLFF

v_call: TRBV2
cdr3_length: 14
clone_size: NA
j_call: TRBJ1-1
d_call: NA
cdr3_nt: TGTGCCAGCAGTGCCATATCCGGGGACACTGAAGCTTTCTTT
cdr3_aa: CASSAISGDTEAFF

v_call: TRBV6-2/TRBV6-3
cdr3_length: 17
clone_size: NA
j_call: TRBJ2-1
d_call: TRBD2
cdr3_nt: TGTGCCAGCAACGGACTAGCGGGAGGGGGGATCTACAATGAGCAGTTCTTC
cdr3_aa: CASNGLAGGGIYNEQFF